This TCR beta chain was retrieved from a study of cytomegalovirus exposure and HLA in healthy donors. 13 Jbeta primers and 60 Vbeta primers were used for the PCR. Data came from immunoSEQ multiplex PCR; TCRdb stores just in-frame clones and leaves some out. This repertoire shows over 150,000 clones, around 80% found once; its top ten account for approximately 1.5%. Details on this clone: Its cognate antigen is unknown.

General study results and limits: Analyzed later, most CMV-associated TCR beta chains appeared HLA-restricted.

The CDR3 has 15 amino acids. The V and J ends lost 5 bases and 0 bases, in that order; junction bases with no gene match: 2. Germline CDR1 is WNHNN and CDR2 is SYGVQD (reference sequence). All donors participated as healthy donors of bone marrow. The chain employs TRBV10-1 and TRBJ2-1, with 9 bases lining up with TRBD1. The sequencing sample was made of PBMCs. This TCR was sampled from a girl between 10 and 17 years old in good health and CMV-seropositive. CDR3 protein: CASSRDRASYNEQFF. The CDR3 coding sequence is TGCGCCAGCAGTAGGGACAGGGCCTCCTACAATGAGCAGTTCTTC.